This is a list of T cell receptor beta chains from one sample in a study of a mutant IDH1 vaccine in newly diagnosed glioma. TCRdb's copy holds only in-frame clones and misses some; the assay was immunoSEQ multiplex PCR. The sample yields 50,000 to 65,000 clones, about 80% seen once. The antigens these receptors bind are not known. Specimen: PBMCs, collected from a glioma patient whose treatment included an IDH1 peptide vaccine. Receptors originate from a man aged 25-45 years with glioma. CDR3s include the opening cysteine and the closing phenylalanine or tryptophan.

CASSLTSGATDTQYF | TRBV6-1
CATYGRYNEQFF | TRBV19
CATSRGRQVSSGELFF | TRBV15
CASSGEGTAEPNTEAFF | TRBV6-1
CSVGQSAYEQYF | TRBV29-1
CASSGTYTGELFF | TRBV6-4
CASSPPGLAYEQYF | TRBV18
CASSVLYGGIGGEQYF | TRBV19
CASSPRDRLMETQYF | TRBV28
CASSFLTVNTEAFF | TRBV4-2